This TCR beta chain was retrieved from a study of shared clonotypes between healthy human individuals. Points from the study as a whole: Donor clonotype sharing was expected to depend on sequencing depth. As a rule, naive subsets had a larger estimated richness than memory subsets. In having few donors, the study represented limited genetic and exposure-history diversity.

Assay used: immunoSEQ multiplex PCR; TCRdb lists only in-frame clones, some missing. The table records a few million clones, 95% of them present only once. In regard to this clone: Its antigen remains unidentified.

The origin of this receptor is a man between 18 and 35 years old in good health. The sample was naive CD4+ T cells sorted from blood. This sample's subset: CD45RA+ positively selected.

The CDR3 here is CASGHAFMLAGSLDTQYF. Here the CDR3 DNA reads TGTGCTAGTGGACACGCTTTCATGCTAGCGGGATCTTTAGATACGCAGTATTTT. The rearrangement uses TRBV12-5 and TRBJ2-3; 9 nucleotides match TRBD2. This CDR3 is 18 amino acids long. V dropped 6 bases and J dropped 5; count of bases not matched to a gene: 18. Germline lookup yields CDR1 LGHNT and CDR2 FRNRAP. Full variable domain (outside the CDR3, taken from reference TRBV12-5 and TRBJ2-3): DARVTQTPRHKVTEMGQEVTMRCQPILGHNTVFWYRQTMMQGLELLAYFRNRAPLDDSGMPKDRFSAEMPDATLATLKIQPSEPRDSAVYFCASGHAFMLAGSLDTQYFGPGTRLTVL.